Each of the 27 T cell receptor beta chains below was sequenced from the same sample in a study of OX40 agonist ivuxolimab in advanced cancers. Clones were sequenced by immunoSEQ multiplex PCR, and TCRdb holds only the in-frame ones, with some missing. The sample lists about 94,000 clones; 87% were seen once. The sample consisted of CD4+ or CD8+ T cells sorted from blood, taken in a trial of the OX40 agonist ivuxolimab. The receptor source for this set is an adult with an advanced solid tumor such as melanoma, head and neck, liver or kidney cancer.

The chain employs TRBV27 and TRBJ2-7; D unresolved. Germline V lookup: CDR1 MNHEY, CDR2 SMNVEV (reference sequence). The CDR3 runs 13 residues. V lost 3 bases, J lost 5 bases, and 11 bases lay in between. The CDR3 DNA reads as TGTGCCAGCAGTTTCCGCCGGGTCGACGAGCAGTACTTC. Its translation: CASSFRRVDEQYF.

This chain connects TRBV7-2 to TRBJ2-7; TRBD1 matches 10 bases. This CDR3 region has 15 residues. CDR1 is SGHTA, CDR2 FQGNSA, per germline. The trim removed 4 bases at V and 4 bases at J, leaving 7 bases unmatched. Here the CDR3 DNA reads TGTGCCAGCAGCTCCGTCCCGGGACAGGGGTACGAGCAGTACTTC. Its translation is CASSSVPGQGYEQYF. Drawing the rest from reference TRBV7-2 and TRBJ2-7, the complete variable domain is GAGVSQSPSNKVTEKGKDVELRCDPISGHTALYWYRQSLGQGLEFLIYFQGNSAPDKSGLPSDRFSAERTGGSVSTLTIQRTQQEDSAVYLCASSSVPGQGYEQYFGPGTRLTVT.

V and J are TRBV5-1 and TRBJ2-7; 7 bases agree with TRBD2. The CDR3 covers 13 residues. Germline CDR1 is SGHRS and CDR2 is YFSETQ. Unmatched junction bases numbered 4, after V lost 4 bases and J lost 3 bases. CDR3 sequence reads: CASSSGENYEQYF. As DNA, the CDR3 is TGCGCCAGCAGCAGCGGGGAGAACTACGAGCAGTACTTC.

This clone was picked up one time. This chain uses TRBV5-1 with TRBJ2-2; D might be TRBD1 (6 bases). The germline CDR1 and CDR2 sequences are SGHRS and YFSETQ. The CDR3 is made up of 15 amino acids. V was clipped by 0 bases and J by 1 base, with 7 bases between them. The CDR3 is CASSLGQVNTGELFF. The CDR3 nucleotides read TGCGCCAGCAGCTTGGGACAGGTGAACACCGGGGAGCTGTTTTTT.

The chain is built from TRBV6-1 and TRBJ1-1; 10 bases align to TRBD1. The CDR3 spans 14 residues. Germline CDR1 is MNHNS and CDR2 is SASEGT. The V gene end was trimmed by 3 bases and the J gene end by 4 bases; junction bases not matched to a gene: 2. CDR3 sequence (DNA): TGTGCCAGCAGTGAGGACAGGGGGGCCACTGAAGCTTTCTTT. It codes for CASSEDRGATEAFF.

This clone has only one observation. The V and J genes are TRBV21-1 and TRBJ1-3. TRBV21-1 is marked as a pseudogene. This CDR3 is built from 17 residues. The DNA for the CDR3 is TGTGCCAGCAGCAAAGGAGACGGGCGCAGCTCTGGAAACACCATATATTTT. Translated, it gives CASSKGDGRSSGNTIYF.

The chain links TRBV5-1 to TRBJ2-2, with D perhaps TRBD2 (7 bases). V was pared by 5 bases and J by 2 bases, with 16 bases between. Per germline, CDR1 SGHRS and CDR2 YFSETQ. The CDR3 consists of 16 residues. CDR3 nucleotides: TGCGCCAGCAGTTGGGGGCTAGCGGATAACACCGGGGAGCTGTTTTTT. This gives the protein CASSWGLADNTGELFF.

This chain uses TRBV9 with TRBJ1-3; D unresolved. V gave up 0 bases and J gave up 8 bases, with 6 bases separating them. Per the germline V gene, CDR1 is SGDLS and CDR2 is YYNGEE. The CDR3 runs 12 residues. Written as DNA, the CDR3 is TGTGCCAGCAGCGTAGATAGGTACACCATATATTTT. Its protein product is CASSVDRYTIYF.

The J gene is TRBJ1-2, the V gene TRBV9, with D possibly TRBD1 on 6 matching bases. Trimming took 0 bases from V and 8 from J, leaving 14 bases between them. The CDR3 has 14 residues. Germline V gene lookup returns CDR1 SGDLS and CDR2 YYNGEE. This CDR3 reads CASSVDGGAWGYTF. The CDR3 DNA reads as TGTGCCAGCAGCGTAGATGGGGGGGCCTGGGGCTACACCTTC. The complete variable domain, with remaining parts taken from reference TRBV9 and TRBJ1-2, reads DSGVTQTPKHLITATGQRVTLRCSPRSGDLSVYWYQQSLDQGLQFLIQYYNGEERAKGNILERFSAQQFPDLHSELNLSSLELGDSALYFCASSVDGGAWGYTFGSGTRLTVV.

The chain has TRBV5-8 and TRBJ1-4; D is unresolved. Germline V gene lookup returns CDR1 SGHTS and CDR2 YDEGEE. This CDR3 spans 13 amino acids. Trimming took 4 bases from V and 4 from J, leaving 8 bases between them. The chain's CDR3 is CASSGQFNEKLFF. In DNA form, the CDR3 reads TGTGCCAGCAGCGGGCAGTTTAATGAAAAACTGTTTTTT.

The chain links TRBV11-2 to TRBJ1-5, with no clear D. Germline V lookup: CDR1 SGHAT, CDR2 FQNNGV. This CDR3 region has 17 residues. V was shortened by 1 base and J by 5 bases, with 18 bases between the two germline ends. The CDR3 sequence is CASSLGRRVGWDQPQHF. Written as DNA, the CDR3 is TGTGCCAGCAGCTTAGGCCGCCGGGTGGGGTGGGATCAGCCCCAGCATTTT.

V usage is TRBV10-3 and J usage is TRBJ1-1; D is unresolved. This CDR3 comprises 14 residues. Trimming removed 5 bases from V and 5 bases from J, with 15 bases in between. Germline lookup yields CDR1 ENHRY and CDR2 SYGVKD. CDR3 sequence reads: CAISHGESGTEAFF. CDR3 in DNA: TGTGCCATCAGTCATGGTGAGAGTGGGACTGAAGCTTTCTTT.

The CDR3 reads CATSTPGSGYKNIQYF. CDR3 sequence (DNA): TGTGCCACCAGCACGCCGGGTTCGGGATACAAAAACATTCAGTACTTC. J is TRBJ2-4 and V is TRBV15, with a tentative D call TRBD2 (5 bases). CDR1 and CDR2 from the germline V gene are LNHNV and YYDKDF (reference sequence). The CDR3 has 16 residues. Trimming shortened V by 4 bases and J by 3 bases, and 16 bases separated the two germline ends.

This clone was counted once. V usage is TRBV2 and J usage is TRBJ2-3; 9 bases fit TRBD2. Germline V CDR1 and CDR2: SNHLY, FYNNEI. The CDR3 is made up of 16 amino acids. V trimming: 2 bases; J trimming: 4 bases; junction bases outside the gene matches: 7. The CDR3 sequence: CASSERISGGSDTQYF. CDR3 DNA sequence: TGTGCCAGCAGTGAACGAATTAGCGGGGGTTCAGATACGCAGTATTTT.

The rearrangement links TRBV5-1 to TRBJ2-1, with TRBD1 identical over 8 bases. J gave up 7 bases and V 0 bases, and 6 bases lay outside the gene matches. The germline V gene has CDR1 SGHRS and CDR2 YFSETQ. The CDR3 extends over 15 amino acids. The CDR3, as DNA: TGCGCCAGCAGCTTGGTGACAGGGGCTTGGAATGAGCAGTTCTTC. Translation gives CASSLVTGAWNEQFF.

This chain links TRBV18 with TRBJ2-2; 8 bases are shared with TRBD1. This CDR3 comprises 16 residues. Germline V gives CDR1 KGHSH, CDR2 LQKENI. V lost 0 bases and J lost 4; bases outside the gene matches: 4. CDR3 loop: CASSPPGQGITGELFF. CDR3 DNA sequence: TGTGCCAGCTCACCACCCGGACAGGGAATCACCGGGGAGCTGTTTTTT.

This chain uses TRBV7-9 with TRBJ1-1; a possible D gene is TRBD1 (6 bases). Trimming stripped 6 bases from V and 1 base from J, with 12 bases between. This CDR3 comprises 14 residues. Germline V gene data show CDR1 as SEHNR and CDR2 as FQNEAQ (reference sequence). CDR3 in DNA: TGTGCCAGCAGAGGGGGGGGCCGGAACACTGAAGCTTTCTTT. The encoded protein is CASRGGGRNTEAFF.

This chain connects TRBV30 to TRBJ2-3, with 12 nucleotides matching TRBD2. Germline V gene lookup returns CDR1 GTSNPN and CDR2 SVGIG (reference sequence). The junction had 4 bases not matched to a gene; V was cut back by 3 bases and J by 0 bases. This CDR3 region has 16 residues. CDR3 bases: TGTGCCTGGAGCCTAGCGGGGGGGACGAGCACAGATACGCAGTATTTT. Protein sequence: CAWSLAGGTSTDTQYF.

The chain has TRBV12-5 and TRBJ1-1; D ambiguous. The V end was cut by 0 bases, the J end by 1 base, with 9 bases between. Germline lookup yields CDR1 LGHNT and CDR2 FRNRAP. The CDR3 is 15 residues long. In DNA form, the CDR3 reads TGTGCTAGTGGTTTGGTAAAGATGGCGAACACTGAAGCTTTCTTT. Amino acids: CASGLVKMANTEAFF.

The genes are TRBV11-2 and TRBJ2-3; 11 nucleotides align to TRBD2. J gave up 9 bases and V 5 bases, and 13 bases lay outside the gene matches. Germline loops: CDR1 SGHAT, CDR2 FQNNGV. This CDR3 spans 16 amino acids. Here the CDR3 reads CASSAWALAGGLTQYF. CDR3 nucleotide sequence: TGTGCCAGCAGCGCCTGGGCCCTAGCGGGGGGCCTGACGCAGTATTTT. Full variable domain (outside the CDR3, taken from reference TRBV11-2 and TRBJ2-3): EAGVAQSPRYKIIEKRQSVAFWCNPISGHATLYWYQQILGQGPKLLIQFQNNGVVDDSQLPKDRFSAERLKGVDSTLKIQPAKLEDSAVYLCASSAWALAGGLTQYFGPGTRLTVL.

The chain is built from TRBV21-1 and TRBJ2-3; TRBD2 is taken as the D call from the table, unchecked against the DNA. TRBV21-1 counts as a pseudogene. The CDR3 runs to 15 residues. This CDR3 is CASSQNHLIADTQYF. The DNA for the CDR3 is TGTGCCAGCAGCCAAAACCACCTCATTGCGGATACGCAGTATTTT.

The chain combines TRBV2 with TRBJ2-5; no clear D. The germline gives CDR1 SNHLY, CDR2 FYNNEI. V was trimmed by 6 bases and J by 2 bases, leaving 7 bases between them. This CDR3 has 12 residues. CDR3 sequence: CASSLTQETQYF. In DNA form, the CDR3 reads TGTGCCAGCAGCCTGACTCAAGAGACCCAGTACTTC.

This rearrangement joins TRBV27 to TRBJ1-5, with D tentatively TRBD1 (5 bases). The CDR3 is made up of 15 amino acids. Germline loops: CDR1 MNHEY, CDR2 SMNVEV (reference sequence). Trimming cost V 10 bases and J 3 bases, with 19 bases left between them. As DNA, the CDR3 is TGTGCCACCCGGGACGGGAGGGGCCTCAATCAGCCCCAGCATTTT. It is translated as CATRDGRGLNQPQHF.

The chain employs TRBV25-1 and TRBJ1-3, with unresolved D. The CDR3 covers 15 residues. V gave up 5 bases and J gave up 0 bases, with 11 bases separating them. The germline gives CDR1 MGHDK, CDR2 SYGVNS. The CDR3 spells CASSTRVSSGNTIYF. The DNA for the CDR3 is TGTGCCAGCAGTACCCGGGTGAGCTCTGGAAACACCATATATTTT.

This clone occurred a few times. CDR3 protein: CASGLAIGSEAFF. The DNA for the CDR3 is TGTGCTAGTGGTTTGGCCATCGGGTCTGAAGCTTTCTTT. The chain employs TRBV12-5 and TRBJ1-1, with D hard to call. The ends were cut back, 1 base at V and 6 bases at J, with 9 bases in the middle. Germline V gene sequence: CDR1 LGHNT, CDR2 FRNRAP. The CDR3 has 13 amino acids.

This rearrangement joins TRBV6-5 to TRBJ2-5; D might be TRBD1 (6 bases). The germline CDR1 and CDR2 sequences are MNHEY and SVGAGI. The CDR3 is 13 residues long. The V end was cut by 5 bases, the J end by 5 bases, with 12 bases between. In nucleotides, the CDR3 is TGTGCCAGCAGTAGAGCAGGGGAGGAGACCCAGTACTTC. The encoded protein is CASSRAGEETQYF.

The chain carries TRBV27 and TRBJ1-2; 7 bases map to TRBD1. The germline V gene encodes CDR1 MNHEY and CDR2 SMNVEV (reference sequence). V trimming: 4 bases; J trimming: 4 bases; junction bases outside the gene matches: 6. This CDR3 has 14 amino acids. The CDR3 sequence: CASSYLGQSYGYTF. In nucleotides, the CDR3 is TGTGCCAGCAGTTATTTGGGACAGAGCTATGGCTACACCTTC.